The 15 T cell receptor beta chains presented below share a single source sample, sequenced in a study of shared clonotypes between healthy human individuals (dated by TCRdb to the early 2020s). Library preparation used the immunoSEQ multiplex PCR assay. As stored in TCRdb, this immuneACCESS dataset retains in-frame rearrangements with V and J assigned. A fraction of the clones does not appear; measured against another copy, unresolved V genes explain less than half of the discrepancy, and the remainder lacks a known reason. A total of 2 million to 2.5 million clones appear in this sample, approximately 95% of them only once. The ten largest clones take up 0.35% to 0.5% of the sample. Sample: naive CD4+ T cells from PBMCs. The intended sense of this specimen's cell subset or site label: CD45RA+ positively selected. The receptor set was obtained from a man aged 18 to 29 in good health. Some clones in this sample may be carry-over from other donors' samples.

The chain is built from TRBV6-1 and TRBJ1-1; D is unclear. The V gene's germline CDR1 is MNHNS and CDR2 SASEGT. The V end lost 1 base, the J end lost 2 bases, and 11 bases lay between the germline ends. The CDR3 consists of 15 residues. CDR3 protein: CASSEGSLANTEAFF. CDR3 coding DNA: TGTGCCAGCAGTGAAGGCAGCCTTGCAAACACTGAAGCTTTCTTT.

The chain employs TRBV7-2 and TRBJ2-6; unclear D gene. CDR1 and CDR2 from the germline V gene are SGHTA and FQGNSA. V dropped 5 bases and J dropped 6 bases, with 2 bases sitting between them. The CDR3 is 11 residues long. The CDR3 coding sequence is TGTGCCAGCAGCGCGGCCAACGTCCTGACTTTC. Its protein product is CASSAANVLTF.

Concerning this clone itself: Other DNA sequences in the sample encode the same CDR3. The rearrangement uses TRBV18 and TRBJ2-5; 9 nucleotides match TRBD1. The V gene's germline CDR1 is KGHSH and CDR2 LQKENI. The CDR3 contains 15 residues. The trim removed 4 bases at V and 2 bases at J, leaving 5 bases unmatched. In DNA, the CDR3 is TGTGCCAGCTCACGAGCGACAGGGGGTCAAGAGACCCAGTACTTC. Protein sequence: CASSRATGGQETQYF.

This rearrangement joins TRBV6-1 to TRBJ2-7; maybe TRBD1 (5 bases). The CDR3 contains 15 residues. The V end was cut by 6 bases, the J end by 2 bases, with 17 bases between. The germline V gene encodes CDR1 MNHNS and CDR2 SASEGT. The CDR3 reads CASRTQSGPTYEQYF. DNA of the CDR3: TGTGCCAGCAGAACTCAATCAGGGCCGACCTACGAGCAGTACTTC.

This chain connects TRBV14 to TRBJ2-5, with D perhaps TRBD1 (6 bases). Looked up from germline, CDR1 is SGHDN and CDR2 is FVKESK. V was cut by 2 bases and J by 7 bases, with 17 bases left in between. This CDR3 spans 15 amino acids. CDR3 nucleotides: TGTGCCAGCAGCCAAAATTGGGGGCAGGGCGTGACCCAGTACTTC. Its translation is CASSQNWGQGVTQYF.

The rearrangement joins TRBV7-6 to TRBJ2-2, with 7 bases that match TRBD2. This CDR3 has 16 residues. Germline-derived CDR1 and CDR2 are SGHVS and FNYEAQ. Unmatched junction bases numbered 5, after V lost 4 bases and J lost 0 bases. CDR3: CASSSRGGANTGELFF. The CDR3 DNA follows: TGTGCCAGCAGCTCCCGTGGGGGGGCGAACACCGGGGAGCTGTTTTTT. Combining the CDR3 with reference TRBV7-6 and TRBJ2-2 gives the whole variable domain GAGVSQSPRYKVTKRGQDVALRCDPISGHVSLYWYRQALGQGPEFLTYFNYEAQQDKSGLPNDRFSAERPEGSISTLTIQRTEQRDSAMYRCASSSRGGANTGELFFGEGSRLTVL.

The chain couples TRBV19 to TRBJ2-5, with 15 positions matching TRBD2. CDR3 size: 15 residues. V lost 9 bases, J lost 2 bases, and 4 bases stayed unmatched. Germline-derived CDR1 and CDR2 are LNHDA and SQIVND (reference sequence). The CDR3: CASTGLAGGQETQYF. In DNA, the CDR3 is TGTGCCAGCACCGGACTAGCGGGAGGGCAAGAGACCCAGTACTTC.

The CDR3 DNA reads as TGTGCCAGCAACAAGGGACTAGCGGATTCCTACGAGCAGTACTTC. It encodes CASNKGLADSYEQYF. The chain combines TRBV6-6 with TRBJ2-7, with 11 positions matching TRBD2. The CDR3 totals 15 residues. Germline assignment: CDR1 MNHNY and CDR2 SVGAGI (reference sequence). V dropped 7 bases and J dropped 1; count of bases not matched to a gene: 6.

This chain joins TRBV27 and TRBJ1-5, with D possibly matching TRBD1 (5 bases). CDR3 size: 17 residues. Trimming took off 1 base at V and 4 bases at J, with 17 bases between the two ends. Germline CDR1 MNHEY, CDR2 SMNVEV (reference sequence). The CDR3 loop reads CASSLFSGRERNQPQHF. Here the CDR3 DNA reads TGTGCCAGCAGTTTATTTAGCGGCAGGGAAAGGAATCAGCCCCAGCATTTT.

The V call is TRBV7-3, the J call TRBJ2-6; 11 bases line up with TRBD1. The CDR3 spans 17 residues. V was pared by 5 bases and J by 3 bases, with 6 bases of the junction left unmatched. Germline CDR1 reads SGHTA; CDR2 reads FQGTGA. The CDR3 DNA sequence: TGTGCCAGCAGCCCAGGACAGGGGGCGGGTGGGGCCAACGTCCTGACTTTC. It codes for CASSPGQGAGGANVLTF.

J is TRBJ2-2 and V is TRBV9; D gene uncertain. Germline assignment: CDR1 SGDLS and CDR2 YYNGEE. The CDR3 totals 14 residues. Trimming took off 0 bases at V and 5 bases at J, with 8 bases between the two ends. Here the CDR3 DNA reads TGTGCCAGCAGCGTAGCTTCTGCGACCGGGGAGCTGTTTTTT. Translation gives CASSVASATGELFF.

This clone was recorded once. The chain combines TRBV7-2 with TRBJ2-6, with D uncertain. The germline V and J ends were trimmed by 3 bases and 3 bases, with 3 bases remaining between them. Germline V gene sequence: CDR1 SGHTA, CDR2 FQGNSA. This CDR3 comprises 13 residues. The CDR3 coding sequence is TGTGCCAGCAGCTTTCGTGGGGCCAACGTCCTGACTTTC. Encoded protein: CASSFRGANVLTF. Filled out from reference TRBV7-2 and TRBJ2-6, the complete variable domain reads GAGVSQSPSNKVTEKGKDVELRCDPISGHTALYWYRQSLGQGLEFLIYFQGNSAPDKSGLPSDRFSAERTGGSVSTLTIQRTQQEDSAVYLCASSFRGANVLTFGAGSRLTVL.

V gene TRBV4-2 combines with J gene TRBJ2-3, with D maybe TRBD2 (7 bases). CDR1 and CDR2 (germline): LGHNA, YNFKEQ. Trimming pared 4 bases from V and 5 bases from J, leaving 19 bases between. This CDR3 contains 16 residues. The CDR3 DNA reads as TGTGCCAGCAGCCCTACCGGGGGCGGGAGAGGAGATACGCAGTATTTT. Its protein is CASSPTGGGRGDTQYF.

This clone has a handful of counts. The CDR3 coding sequence is TGCAGCGTTAAAGGACAGTATACCACTGAAGCTTTCTTT. Its translation is CSVKGQYTTEAFF. This chain uses TRBV29-1 with TRBJ1-1, with D possibly matching TRBD1 (6 bases). CDR1 SQVTM and CDR2 ANQGSEA come from the germline V gene. CDR3 length equals 13 residues. Trimming cost V 5 bases and J 4 bases, with 14 bases left between them.

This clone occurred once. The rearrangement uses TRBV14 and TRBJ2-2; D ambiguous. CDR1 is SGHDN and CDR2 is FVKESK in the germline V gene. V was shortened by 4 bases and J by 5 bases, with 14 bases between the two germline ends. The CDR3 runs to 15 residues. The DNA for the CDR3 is TGTGCCAGCAGCCTAAGGTCCGTGTATACCGGGGAGCTGTTTTTT. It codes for CASSLRSVYTGELFF.